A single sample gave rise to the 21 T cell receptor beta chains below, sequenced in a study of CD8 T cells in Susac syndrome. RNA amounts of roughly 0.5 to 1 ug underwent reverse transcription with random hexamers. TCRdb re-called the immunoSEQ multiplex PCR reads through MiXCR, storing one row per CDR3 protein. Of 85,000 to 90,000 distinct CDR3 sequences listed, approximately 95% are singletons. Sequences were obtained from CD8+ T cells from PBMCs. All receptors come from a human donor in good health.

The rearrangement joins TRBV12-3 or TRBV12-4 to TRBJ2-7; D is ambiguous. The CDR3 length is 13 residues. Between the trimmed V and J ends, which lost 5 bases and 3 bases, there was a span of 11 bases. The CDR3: CASSPTLVYEQYF. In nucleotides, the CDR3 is TGTGCCAGCAGTCCCACTCTGGTCTACGAGCAGTACTTC.

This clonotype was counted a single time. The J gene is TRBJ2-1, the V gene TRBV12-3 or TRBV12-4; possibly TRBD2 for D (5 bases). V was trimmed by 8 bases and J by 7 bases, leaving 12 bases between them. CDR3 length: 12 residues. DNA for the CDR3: TGTGCCAGCGGCCTATGGAGGAATGAGCAGTTCTTC. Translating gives CASGLWRNEQFF.

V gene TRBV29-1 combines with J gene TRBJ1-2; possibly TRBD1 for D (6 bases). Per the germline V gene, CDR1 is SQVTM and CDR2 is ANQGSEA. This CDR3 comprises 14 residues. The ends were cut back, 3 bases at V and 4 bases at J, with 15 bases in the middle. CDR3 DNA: TGCAGCGTTGACGGGGGGCGCGGCCCCTATGGCTACACCTTC. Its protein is CSVDGGRGPYGYTF.

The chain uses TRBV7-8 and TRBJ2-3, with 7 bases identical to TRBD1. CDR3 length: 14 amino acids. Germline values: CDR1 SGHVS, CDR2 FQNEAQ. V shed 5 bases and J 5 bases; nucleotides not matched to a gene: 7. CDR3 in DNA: TGTGCCAGCAGCCCACAGGGGCCCAGAGATACGCAGTATTTT. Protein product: CASSPQGPRDTQYF.

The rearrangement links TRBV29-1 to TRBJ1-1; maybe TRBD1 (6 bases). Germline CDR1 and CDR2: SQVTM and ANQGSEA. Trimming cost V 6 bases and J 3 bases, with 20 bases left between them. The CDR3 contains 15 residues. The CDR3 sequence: CSVISPGQTHTEAFF. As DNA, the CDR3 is TGCAGCGTCATATCCCCCGGACAGACTCACACTGAAGCTTTCTTT.

In DNA, the CDR3 is TGTGCCATCAGTGAAGCGGATTTGGATCAGCCCCAGCATTTT. It codes for CAISEADLDQPQHF. The V and J genes are TRBV10-3 and TRBJ1-5; D remains ambiguous. Germline assignment: CDR1 ENHRY and CDR2 SYGVKD. This CDR3 comprises 14 residues. The V gene lost 3 bases and the J gene lost 5 bases, with 11 bases spanning the gap.

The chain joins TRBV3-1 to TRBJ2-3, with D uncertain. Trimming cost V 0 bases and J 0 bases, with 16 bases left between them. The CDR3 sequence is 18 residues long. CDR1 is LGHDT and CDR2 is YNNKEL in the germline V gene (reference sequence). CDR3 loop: CASSQELESYQSTDTQYF. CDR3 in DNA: TGTGCCAGCAGCCAAGAGCTAGAGTCATATCAGAGCACAGATACGCAGTATTTT.

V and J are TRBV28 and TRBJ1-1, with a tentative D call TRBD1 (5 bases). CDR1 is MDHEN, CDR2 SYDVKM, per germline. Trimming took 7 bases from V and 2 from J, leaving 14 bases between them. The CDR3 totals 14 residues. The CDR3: CASTAEQDNTEAFF. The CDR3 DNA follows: TGTGCCAGCACGGCAGAACAGGACAACACTGAAGCTTTCTTT.

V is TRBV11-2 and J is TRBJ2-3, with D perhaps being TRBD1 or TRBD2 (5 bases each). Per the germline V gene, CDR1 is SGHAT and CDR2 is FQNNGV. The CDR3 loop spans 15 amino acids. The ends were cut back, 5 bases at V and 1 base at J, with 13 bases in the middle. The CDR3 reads CASSGPGPRTDTQYF. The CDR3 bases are TGTGCCAGCAGCGGACCGGGACCCCGCACAGATACGCAGTATTTT.

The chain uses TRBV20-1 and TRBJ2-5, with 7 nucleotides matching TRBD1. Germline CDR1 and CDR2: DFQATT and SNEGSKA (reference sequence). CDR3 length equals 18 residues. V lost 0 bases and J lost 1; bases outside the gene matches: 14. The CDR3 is CSARDLTGSGILQETQYF. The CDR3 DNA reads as TGCAGTGCTAGAGATCTGACAGGGAGCGGAATTCTCCAAGAGACCCAGTACTTC.

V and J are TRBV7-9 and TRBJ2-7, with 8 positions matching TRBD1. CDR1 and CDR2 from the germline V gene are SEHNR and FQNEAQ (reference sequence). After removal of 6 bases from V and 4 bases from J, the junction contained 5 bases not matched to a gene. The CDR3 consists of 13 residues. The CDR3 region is CASSTGGFYEQYF. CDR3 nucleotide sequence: TGTGCCAGCAGTACAGGGGGTTTTTACGAGCAGTACTTC.

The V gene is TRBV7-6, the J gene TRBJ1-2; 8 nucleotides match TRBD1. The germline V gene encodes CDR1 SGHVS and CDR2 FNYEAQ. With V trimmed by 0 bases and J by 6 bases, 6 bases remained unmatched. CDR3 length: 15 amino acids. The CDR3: CASSLAAGGKDGYTF. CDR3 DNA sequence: TGTGCCAGCAGCTTAGCAGCAGGGGGCAAGGATGGCTACACCTTC.

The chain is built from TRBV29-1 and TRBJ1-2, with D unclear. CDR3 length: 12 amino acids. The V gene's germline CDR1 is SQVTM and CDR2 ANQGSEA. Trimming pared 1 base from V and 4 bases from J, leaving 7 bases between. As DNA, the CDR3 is TGCAGCGTTGAAGCTTCTAGCTATGGCTACACCTTC. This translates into CSVEASSYGYTF.

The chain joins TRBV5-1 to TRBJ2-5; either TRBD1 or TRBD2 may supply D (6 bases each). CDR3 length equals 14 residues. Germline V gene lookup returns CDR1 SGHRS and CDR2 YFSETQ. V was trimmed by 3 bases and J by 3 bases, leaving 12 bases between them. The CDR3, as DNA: TGCGCCAGCAGCTCCGGGGGCCGGGAAGAGACCCAGTACTTC. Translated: CASSSGGREETQYF.

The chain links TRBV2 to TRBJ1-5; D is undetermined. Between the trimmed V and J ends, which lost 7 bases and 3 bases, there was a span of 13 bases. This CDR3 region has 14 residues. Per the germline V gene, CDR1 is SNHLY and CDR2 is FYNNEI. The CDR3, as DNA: TGTGCCAGCAACCCGGACGGTATCAATCAGCCCCAGCATTTT. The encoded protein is CASNPDGINQPQHF.

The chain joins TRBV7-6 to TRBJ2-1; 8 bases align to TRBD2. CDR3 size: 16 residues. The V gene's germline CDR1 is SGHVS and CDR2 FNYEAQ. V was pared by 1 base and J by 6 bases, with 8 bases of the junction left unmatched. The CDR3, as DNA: TGTGCCAGCAGCTTAGGGCGGGGCGGGGGGACCAATGAGCAGTTCTTC. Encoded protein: CASSLGRGGGTNEQFF.

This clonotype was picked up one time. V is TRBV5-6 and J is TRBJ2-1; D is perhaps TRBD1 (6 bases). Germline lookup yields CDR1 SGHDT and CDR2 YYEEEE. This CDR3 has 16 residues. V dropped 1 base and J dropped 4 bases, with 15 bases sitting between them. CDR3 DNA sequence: TGTGCCAGCAGCTTGTCCCCCGGGACACCGTACAATGAGCAGTTCTTC. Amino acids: CASSLSPGTPYNEQFF.

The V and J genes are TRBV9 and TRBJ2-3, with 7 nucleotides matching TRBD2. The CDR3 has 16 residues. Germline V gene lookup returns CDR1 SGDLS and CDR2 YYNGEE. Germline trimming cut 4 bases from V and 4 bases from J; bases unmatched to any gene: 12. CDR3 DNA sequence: TGTGCCAGCAGCCTATTGGGGGGGGAGTACCCAGATACGCAGTATTTT. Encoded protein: CASSLLGGEYPDTQYF.

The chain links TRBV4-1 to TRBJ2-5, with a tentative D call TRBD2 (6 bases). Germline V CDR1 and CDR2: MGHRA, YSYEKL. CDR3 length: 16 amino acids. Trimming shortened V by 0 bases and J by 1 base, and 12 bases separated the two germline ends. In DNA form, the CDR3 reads TGCGCCAGCAGCCAAGAGGCGGGACTTTCCCAAGAGACCCAGTACTTC. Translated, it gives CASSQEAGLSQETQYF.

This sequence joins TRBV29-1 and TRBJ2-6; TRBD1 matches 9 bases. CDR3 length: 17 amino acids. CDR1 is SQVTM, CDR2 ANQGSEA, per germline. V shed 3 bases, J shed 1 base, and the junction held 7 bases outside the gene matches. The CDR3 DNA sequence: TGCAGCGTTGAGATACAGGGGGCGCCATCTGGGGCCAACGTCCTGACTTTC. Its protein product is CSVEIQGAPSGANVLTF.

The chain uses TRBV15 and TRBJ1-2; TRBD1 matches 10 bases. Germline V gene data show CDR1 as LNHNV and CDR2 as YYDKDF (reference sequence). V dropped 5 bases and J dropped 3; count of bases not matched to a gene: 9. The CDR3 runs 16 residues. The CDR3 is CATSRGTGEVYYGYTF. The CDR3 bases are TGTGCCACCAGCCGAGGGACAGGGGAGGTGTACTATGGCTACACCTTC.